What follows are 3 T cell receptor beta chains derived from one specimen sequenced in a study of regulatory T cells in long-lasting Graves disease. The authors built TCR beta libraries using iRepertoire HTBI primers and Arm-PCR of CDR3 regions. MiXCR was run by TCRdb on the multiplex PCR reads, yielding one entry per CDR3 protein. The repertoire holds more than 300,000 distinct CDR3 sequences, with about 10% as singletons. Indicated time point: newly diagnosed GD, antithyroid drugs for less than 3 months. The TCR library used RNA extracted from PBMCs. These data were also filed under a second study, of T cells in Graves' hyperthyroidism and ophthalmopathy.

The material sequenced was peripheral blood mononuclear cells (PBMCs), taken at new diagnosis, from a patient treated with antithyroid drugs. The receptor source for this set is a young woman with Graves disease.

This clonotype has at least ten counts. The chain is built from TRBV28 and TRBJ2-7; 10 nucleotides agree with TRBD1. J gave up 3 bases and V 10 bases, and 6 bases lay outside the gene matches. This CDR3 region has 13 residues. Germline CDR1 and CDR2: MDHEN and SYDVKM. The CDR3 DNA reads as TGTGCCATCACGGACAGGGGGTTCTACGAGCAGTACTTC. This gives the protein CAITDRGFYEQYF.

Points on this clonotype: This likely came from a read error, as a far larger clone is one base away. The V and J genes are TRBV6-1 and TRBJ1-1, with D possibly TRBD1 on 6 matching bases. Germline V gene data show CDR1 as MNHNS and CDR2 as SASEGT. This CDR3 comprises 15 residues. V lost 4 bases and J 1 base, leaving 13 bases between the germline ends. CDR3 loop: CASSGVGDKNTEAFF. The CDR3 nucleotides read TGTGCCAGCAGTGGTGTAGGGGACAAGAACACTGAAGCTTTCTTT.

In the case of this clonotype: The CDR3 does not close with the conserved phenylalanine or tryptophan, likely indicating a read error. J is TRBJ1-1 and V is TRBV12-5, with a weak D call TRBD1 (6 bases). This CDR3 is built from 13 residues. The V gene lost 6 bases and the J gene lost 4 bases, with 12 bases spanning the gap. Looked up from germline, CDR1 is LGHNT and CDR2 is FRNRAP. The CDR3 nucleotides read TGTGCTAGTGGCAGGGGCGCGGGCACTGAAGCTTTCTCT. This codes for CASGRGAGTEAFS.